Listed below are T cell receptor beta chains from one sample, sequenced in a study of blood T cell repertoires in COVID-19. Sequenced by immunoSEQ multiplex PCR; TCRdb stores in-frame clones only, minus some. The data hold approximately 500,000 clones, with about 89% observed a single time. The sample taken for sequencing was peripheral blood. The source is a woman between 50 and 59 years old with COVID-19, enrolled during active disease. Each CDR3 is given with its conserved first and last residue. The D gene is left open where the match is weak. Clone sizes are given selectively: once, few, many, or a class where the clone is expanded.

d_gene,abundance,j_gene,v_gene,CDR3nt,CDR3aa
.,.,TRBJ2-1,TRBV24-1,TGTGCCACCAGTGACCCACACGGGGATGAGCAGTTCTTC,CATSDPHGDEQFF
.,.,TRBJ1-5,TRBV6-6,TGTGCCAGCACCTGGGGGGATGGCAATCAGCCCCAGCATTTT,CASTWGDGNQPQHF
TRBD1,.,TRBJ2-7,TRBV6-5,TGTGCCAGCAAGGGACAGACTGACTCCTACGAGCAGTACTTC,CASKGQTDSYEQYF
TRBD1,.,TRBJ2-7,TRBV2,TGTGCCAGCAGTGAAGCGCTTGGGACAGGGGGAAATGAGCAGTACTTC,CASSEALGTGGNEQYF
.,once,TRBJ1-1,TRBV21-1,TGTGCCAGCAGCGCCAAGGAGACAGCCTCACCGATGAACACTGAAGCTTTCTTT,CASSAKETASPMNTEAFF
.,.,TRBJ1-2,TRBV6-6,TGTGCCAGCAGTTACCTGGGGGGGAGCGGCTACACCTTC,CASSYLGGSGYTF
.,once,TRBJ2-1,TRBV24-1,TGTGCCACCCCCCTAGGGGTCAATGAGCAGTTCTTC,CATPLGVNEQFF
TRBD2,.,TRBJ2-3,TRBV7-9,TGTGCCAGCAGCTCACGGACTAGCGGGGCGTCAGGCACGCAGTATTTT,CASSSRTSGASGTQYF
TRBD2,.,TRBJ2-1,TRBV2,TGTGCCAGCAGAATTAGCGGGCCTATTAACAAGCAGTTCTTC,CASRISGPINKQFF
TRBD1,.,TRBJ1-2,TRBV19,TGTGCCAGTAGGACAGGGGGTCGGCCTTATGGCTACACCTTC,CASRTGGRPYGYTF
TRBD2,.,TRBJ2-7,TRBV25-1,TGTGCCAGCAGTGAAGGGGGGGACTACGAGCAGTACTTC,CASSEGGDYEQYF
.,.,TRBJ1-2,TRBV23-1,TGCGCCAGCAGGCCCGGACTCTATGGCTACACCTTC,CASRPGLYGYTF
.,.,TRBJ2-6,TRBV3-1/TRBV3-2,TGTGCCAGCAACTTAGTCCAGGGGTCAGGGGCCAACGTCCTGACTTTC,CASNLVQGSGANVLTF
.,.,TRBJ1-2,TRBV12-3/TRBV12-4,TGTGCCAGCAGTGAAACAGGCTATGGCTACACCTTC,CASSETGYGYTF
TRBD2,.,TRBJ2-7,TRBV6-2/TRBV6-3,TGTGCCAGCAGTGGGAGGGATCGGACCCCCTACGAGCAGTACTTC,CASSGRDRTPYEQYF
.,once,TRBJ1-3,TRBV30,TGTGCCTGGAGTGGGGTCGGGAGTGCCATATATTTT,CAWSGVGSAIYF
.,.,TRBJ1-3,TRBV3-1/TRBV3-2,TGTGCCAGCAGCCAAATGGCCTCTGGAAACACCATATATTTT,CASSQMASGNTIYF
TRBD2,.,TRBJ2-3,TRBV3-1/TRBV3-2,TGTGCCAGCGCCCCGGGACTAGCGATCGATACGCAGTATTTT,CASAPGLAIDTQYF
TRBD1,.,TRBJ1-1,TRBV2,TGTGCCAGCAGTGCACTCCAGACAGGGGAAGCTGAAGCTTTCTTT,CASSALQTGEAEAFF
TRBD1,.,TRBJ1-2,TRBV27,TGTGCCAGCACAGGGGGCGGGGGCTACACCTTC,CASTGGGGYTF
.,.,TRBJ1-4,TRBV30,TGTGCCTGGAGCAGGGGATCCTCCAGTAATGAAAAACTGTTTTTT,CAWSRGSSSNEKLFF
TRBD1,.,TRBJ2-2,TRBV7-3,TGTGCCAGCAGCTCGGGACAGGCCTCCACCGGGGAGCTGTTTTTT,CASSSGQASTGELFF
.,.,TRBJ1-2,TRBV11-2,TGTGCCAGCAGCTCGTTAGACATCTATGGCTACACCTTC,CASSSLDIYGYTF
TRBD2,few,TRBJ2-1,TRBV5-5,TGTGCCAGCAGCTTGATAGGACTAGCGGGGGGGATCGACAATGAGCAGTTCTTC,CASSLIGLAGGIDNEQFF
.,once,TRBJ2-4,TRBV19,TGTGCCAGTAGTATAGGTCCAGGGTTTGACATTCAGTACTTC,CASSIGPGFDIQYF
.,.,TRBJ2-3,TRBV28,TGTGCTTCTCGGCCCGGGGGGCTAGATACGCAGTATTTT,CASRPGGLDTQYF
TRBD1,.,TRBJ1-2,TRBV19,TGTGCCAGTACCCCCCCGGGACAGGGGGTGCCATATGGCTACACCTTC,CASTPPGQGVPYGYTF